This TCR beta chain was documented in a study of radiation and T cells in renal cell carcinoma. Produced via immunoSEQ multiplex PCR; TCRdb's table is partial and in-frame only. Of more than 15,000 clones in the sample, 50% were seen once. Treatment: 15 Gy SBRT to primary tumor, nephrectomy 4 weeks later. Nephrectomy followed 15 Gy stereotactic body radiation by 4 weeks. V lost 2 bases, J lost 10 bases, and 8 bases lay in between. Per the germline V gene, CDR1 is MNHNY and CDR2 is SVGAGI (reference sequence). The CDR3 has 11 residues. The material was tumor tissue, obtained from a patient whose treatment included radiotherapy and nephrectomy. The rearrangement joins TRBV6-6 to TRBJ1-1; no clear D. The sequence came from a woman in her fifties or sixties with renal cell carcinoma. Here the CDR3 DNA reads TGTGCCAGCAGTTACCTCACCTTAGCTTTCTTT. Translation gives CASSYLTLAFF.